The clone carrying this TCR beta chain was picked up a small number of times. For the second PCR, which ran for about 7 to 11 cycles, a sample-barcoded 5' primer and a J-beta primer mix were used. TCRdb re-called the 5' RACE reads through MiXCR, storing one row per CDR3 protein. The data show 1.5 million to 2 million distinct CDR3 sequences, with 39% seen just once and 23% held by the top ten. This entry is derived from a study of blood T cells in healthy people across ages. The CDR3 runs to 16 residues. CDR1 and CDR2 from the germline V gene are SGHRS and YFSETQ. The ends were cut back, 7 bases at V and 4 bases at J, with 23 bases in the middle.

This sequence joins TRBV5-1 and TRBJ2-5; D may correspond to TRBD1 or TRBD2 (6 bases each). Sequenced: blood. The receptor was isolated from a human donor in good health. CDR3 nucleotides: TGCGCCAGCGTCCCGGGGGCAGCCGGGTTCGGAGAGACCCAGTACTTC. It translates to CASVPGAAGFGETQYF. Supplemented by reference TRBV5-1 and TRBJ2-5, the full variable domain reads KAGVTQTPRYLIKTRGQQVTLSCSPISGHRSVSWYQQTPGQGLQFLFEYFSETQRNKGNFPGRFSGRQFSNSRSEMNVSTLELGDSALYLCASVPGAAGFGETQYFGPGTRLLVL.